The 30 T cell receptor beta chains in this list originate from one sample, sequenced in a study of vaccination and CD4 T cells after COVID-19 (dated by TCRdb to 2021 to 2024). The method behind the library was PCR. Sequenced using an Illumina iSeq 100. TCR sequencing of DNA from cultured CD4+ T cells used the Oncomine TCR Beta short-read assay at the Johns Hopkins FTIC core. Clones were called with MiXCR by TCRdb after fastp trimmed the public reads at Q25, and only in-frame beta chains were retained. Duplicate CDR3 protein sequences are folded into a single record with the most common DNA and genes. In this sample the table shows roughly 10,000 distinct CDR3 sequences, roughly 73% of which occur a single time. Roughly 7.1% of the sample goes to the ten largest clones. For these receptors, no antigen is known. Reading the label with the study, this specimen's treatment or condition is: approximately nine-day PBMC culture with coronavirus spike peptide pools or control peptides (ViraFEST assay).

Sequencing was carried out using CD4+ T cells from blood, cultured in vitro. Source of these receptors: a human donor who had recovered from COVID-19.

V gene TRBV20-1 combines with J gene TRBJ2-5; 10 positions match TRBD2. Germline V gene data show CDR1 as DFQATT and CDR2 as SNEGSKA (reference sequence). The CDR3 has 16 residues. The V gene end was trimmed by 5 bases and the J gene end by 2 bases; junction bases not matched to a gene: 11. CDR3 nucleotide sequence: TGCAGTGCTTTGAAGCTAGCGGGGGTGGAACAAGAGACCCAGTACTTC. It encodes CSALKLAGVEQETQYF.

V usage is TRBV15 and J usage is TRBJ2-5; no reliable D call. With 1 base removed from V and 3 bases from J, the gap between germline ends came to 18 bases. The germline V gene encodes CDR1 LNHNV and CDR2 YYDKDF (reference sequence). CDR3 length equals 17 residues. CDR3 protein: CATSRGSPIGVEETQYF. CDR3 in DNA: TGTGCCACCAGCAGAGGTAGCCCCATCGGAGTTGAAGAGACCCAGTACTTC.

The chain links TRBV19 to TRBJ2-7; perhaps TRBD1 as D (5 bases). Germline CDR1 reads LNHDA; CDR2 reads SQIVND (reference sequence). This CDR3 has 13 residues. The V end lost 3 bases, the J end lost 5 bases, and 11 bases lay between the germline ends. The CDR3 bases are TGTGCCAGTAGTATTCAGGGTGGGAACGAGCAGTACTTC. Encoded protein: CASSIQGGNEQYF.

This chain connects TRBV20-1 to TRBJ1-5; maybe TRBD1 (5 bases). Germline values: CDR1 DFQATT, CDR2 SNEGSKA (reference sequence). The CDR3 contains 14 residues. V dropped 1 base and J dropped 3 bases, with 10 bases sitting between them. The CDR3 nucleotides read TGCAGTGCTAGAGTGTCAGGGCTCAATCAGCCCCAGCATTTT. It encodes CSARVSGLNQPQHF.

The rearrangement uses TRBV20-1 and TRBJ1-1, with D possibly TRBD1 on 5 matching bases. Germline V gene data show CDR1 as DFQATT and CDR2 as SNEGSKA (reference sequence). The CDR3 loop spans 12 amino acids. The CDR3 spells CTGGVGGRGAFF. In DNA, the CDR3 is TGCACCGGCGGGGTGGGGGGTCGCGGAGCTTTCTTT.

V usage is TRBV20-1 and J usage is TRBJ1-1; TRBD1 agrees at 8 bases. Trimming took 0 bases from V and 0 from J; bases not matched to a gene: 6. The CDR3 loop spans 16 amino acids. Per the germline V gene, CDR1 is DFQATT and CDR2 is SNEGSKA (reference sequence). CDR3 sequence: CSARDGQGRMNTEAFF. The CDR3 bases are TGCAGTGCTAGAGATGGACAGGGCAGGATGAACACTGAAGCTTTCTTT.

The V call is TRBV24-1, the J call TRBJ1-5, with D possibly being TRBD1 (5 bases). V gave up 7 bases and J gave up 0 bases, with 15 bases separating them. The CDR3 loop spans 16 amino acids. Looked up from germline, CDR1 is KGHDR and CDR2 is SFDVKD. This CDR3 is CATSGSGPYSNQPQHF. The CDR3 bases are TGTGCCACCAGCGGTTCAGGGCCCTATAGCAATCAGCCCCAGCATTTT.

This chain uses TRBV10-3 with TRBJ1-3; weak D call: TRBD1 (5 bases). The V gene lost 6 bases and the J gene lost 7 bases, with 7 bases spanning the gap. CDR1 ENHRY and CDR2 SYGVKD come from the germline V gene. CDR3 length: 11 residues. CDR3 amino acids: CAISPGNTIYF. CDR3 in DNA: TGTGCCATCAGCCCAGGGAACACCATATATTTT.

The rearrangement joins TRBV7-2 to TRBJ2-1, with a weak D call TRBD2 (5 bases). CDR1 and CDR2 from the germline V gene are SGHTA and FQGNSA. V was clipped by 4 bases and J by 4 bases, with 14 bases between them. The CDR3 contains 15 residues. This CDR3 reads CASSYRQTSYNEQFF. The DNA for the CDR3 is TGTGCCAGCAGCTATCGCCAAACTAGTTACAATGAGCAGTTCTTC.

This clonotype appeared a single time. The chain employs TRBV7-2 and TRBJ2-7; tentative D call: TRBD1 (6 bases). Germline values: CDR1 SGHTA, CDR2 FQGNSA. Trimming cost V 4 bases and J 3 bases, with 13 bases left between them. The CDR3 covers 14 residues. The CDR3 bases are TGTGCCAGCAGCTCGGACAGATCCAACTACGAGCAGTACTTC. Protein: CASSSDRSNYEQYF.

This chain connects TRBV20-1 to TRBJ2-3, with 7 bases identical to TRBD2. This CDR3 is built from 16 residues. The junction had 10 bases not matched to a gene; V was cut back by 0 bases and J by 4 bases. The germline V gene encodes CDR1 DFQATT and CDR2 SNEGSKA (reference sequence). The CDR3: CSARDLAGVIPDTQYF. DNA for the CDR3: TGCAGTGCTAGAGATCTGGCGGGAGTGATTCCAGATACGCAGTATTTT.

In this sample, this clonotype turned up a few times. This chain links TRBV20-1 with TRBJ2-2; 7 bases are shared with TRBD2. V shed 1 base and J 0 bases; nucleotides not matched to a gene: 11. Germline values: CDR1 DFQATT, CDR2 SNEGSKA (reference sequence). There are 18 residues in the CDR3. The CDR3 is CSARGLAESPANTGELFF. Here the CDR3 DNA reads TGCAGTGCTAGAGGGCTAGCGGAATCCCCCGCGAACACCGGGGAGCTGTTTTTT.

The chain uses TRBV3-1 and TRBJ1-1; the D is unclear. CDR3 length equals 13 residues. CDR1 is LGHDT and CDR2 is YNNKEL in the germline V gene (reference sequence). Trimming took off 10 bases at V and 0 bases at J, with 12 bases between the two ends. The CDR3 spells CATQTSLNTEAFF. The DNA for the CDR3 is TGTGCCACCCAGACATCTTTGAACACTGAAGCTTTCTTT. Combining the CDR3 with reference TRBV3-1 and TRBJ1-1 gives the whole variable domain DTAVSQTPKYLVTQMGNDKSIKCEQNLGHDTMYWYKQDSKKFLKIMFSYNNKELIINETVPNRFSPKSPDKAHLNLHINSLELGDSAVYFCATQTSLNTEAFFGQGTRLTVV.

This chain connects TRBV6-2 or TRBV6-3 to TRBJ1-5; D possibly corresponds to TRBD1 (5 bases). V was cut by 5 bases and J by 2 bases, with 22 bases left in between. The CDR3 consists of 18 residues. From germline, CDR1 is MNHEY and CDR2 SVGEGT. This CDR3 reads CASSPGLGTILGNQPQHF. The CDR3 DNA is TGTGCCAGCAGTCCCGGACTAGGGACCATATTGGGCAATCAGCCCCAGCATTTT.

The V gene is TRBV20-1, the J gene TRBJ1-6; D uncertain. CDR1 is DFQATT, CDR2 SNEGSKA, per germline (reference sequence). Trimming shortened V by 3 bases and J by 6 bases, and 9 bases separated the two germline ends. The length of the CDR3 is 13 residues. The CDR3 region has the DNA TGCAGTGCTAGTTTTCCTGTTAATTCACCCCTCCACTTT. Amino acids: CSASFPVNSPLHF.

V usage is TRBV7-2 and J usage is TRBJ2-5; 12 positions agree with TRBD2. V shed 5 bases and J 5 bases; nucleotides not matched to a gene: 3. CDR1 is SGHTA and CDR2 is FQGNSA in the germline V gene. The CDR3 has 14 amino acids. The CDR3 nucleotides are TGTGCCAGCAGCACGACTAGCGGGAGCGAGACCCAGTACTTC. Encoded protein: CASSTTSGSETQYF.

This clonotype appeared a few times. The CDR3 spells CASSSWDTNTEAFF. CDR3 DNA: TGTGCCAGCAGCTCATGGGACACGAACACTGAAGCTTTCTTT. The chain has TRBV7-8 and TRBJ1-1, with D perhaps matching TRBD1 (6 bases). This CDR3 has 14 amino acids. Trimming stripped 4 bases from V and 1 base from J, with 10 bases between. Germline values: CDR1 SGHVS, CDR2 FQNEAQ.

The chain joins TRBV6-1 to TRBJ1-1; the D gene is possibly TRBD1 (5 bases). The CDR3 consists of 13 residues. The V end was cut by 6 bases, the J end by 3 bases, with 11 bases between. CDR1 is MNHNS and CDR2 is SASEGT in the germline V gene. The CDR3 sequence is CASRGRGYTEAFF. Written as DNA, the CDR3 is TGTGCCAGCAGGGGACGGGGATACACTGAAGCTTTCTTT.

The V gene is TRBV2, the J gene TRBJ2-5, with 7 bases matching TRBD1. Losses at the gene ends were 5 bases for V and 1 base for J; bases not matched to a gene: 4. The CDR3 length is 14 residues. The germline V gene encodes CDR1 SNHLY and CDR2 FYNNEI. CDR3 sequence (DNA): TGTGCCAGCAGTTCCACAGGGGTCCAAGAGACCCAGTACTTC. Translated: CASSSTGVQETQYF.

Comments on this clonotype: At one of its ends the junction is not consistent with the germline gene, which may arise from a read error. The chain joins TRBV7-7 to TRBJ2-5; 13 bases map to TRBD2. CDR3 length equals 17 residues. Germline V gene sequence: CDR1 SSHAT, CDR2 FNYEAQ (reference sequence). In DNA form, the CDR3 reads TGTGCTAGCAGCAGACTAGCGGGAGGCTTACGGAGGGAGACCCAGTACTTC. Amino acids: CASSRLAGGLRRETQYF.

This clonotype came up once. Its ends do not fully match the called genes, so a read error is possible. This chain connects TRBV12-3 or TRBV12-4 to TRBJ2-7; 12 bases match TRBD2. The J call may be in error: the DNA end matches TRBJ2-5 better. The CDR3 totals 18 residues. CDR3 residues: CASSRGTSGQPFQGTQYF. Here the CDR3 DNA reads TGTGCCAGCAGCCGTGGGACTAGCGGGCAACCGTTCCAAGGGACCCAGTACTTC.

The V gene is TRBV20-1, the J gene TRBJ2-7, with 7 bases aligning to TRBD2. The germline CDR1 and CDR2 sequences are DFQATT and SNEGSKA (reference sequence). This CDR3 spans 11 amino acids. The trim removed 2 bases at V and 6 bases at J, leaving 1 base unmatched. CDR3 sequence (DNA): TGCAGTGCTAGATTAGCGGGCGAGCAGTACTTC. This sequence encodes CSARLAGEQYF.

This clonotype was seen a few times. In DNA form, the CDR3 reads TGTGCCAGCAGTATGGGGACAGGGGCTAACTATGGCTACACCTTC. The encoded protein is CASSMGTGANYGYTF. The genes are TRBV28 and TRBJ1-2, with TRBD1 matching over 10 bases. CDR1 MDHEN and CDR2 SYDVKM come from the germline V gene. The CDR3 has 15 residues. V lost 5 bases to trimming and J lost 0 bases; unmatched junction nucleotides: 3.

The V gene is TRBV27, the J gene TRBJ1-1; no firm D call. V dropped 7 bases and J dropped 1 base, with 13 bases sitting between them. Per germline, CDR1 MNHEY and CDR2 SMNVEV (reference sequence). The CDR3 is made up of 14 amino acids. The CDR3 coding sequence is TGTGCCAGCACTCCTAGTCGGGCGAACACTGAAGCTTTCTTT. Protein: CASTPSRANTEAFF.

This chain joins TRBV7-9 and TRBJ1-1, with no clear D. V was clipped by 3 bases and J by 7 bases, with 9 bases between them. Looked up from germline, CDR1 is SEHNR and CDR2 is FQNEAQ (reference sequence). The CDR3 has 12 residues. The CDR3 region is CASSFDASEAFF. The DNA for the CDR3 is TGTGCCAGCAGCTTCGACGCAAGTGAAGCTTTCTTT.

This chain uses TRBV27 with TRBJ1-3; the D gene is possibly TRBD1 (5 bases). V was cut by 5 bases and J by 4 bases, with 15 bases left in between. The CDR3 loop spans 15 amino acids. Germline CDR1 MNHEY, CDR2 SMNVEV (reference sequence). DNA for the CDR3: TGTGCCAGCAGTCCAAGGGACTTGCGGGGAAACACCATATATTTT. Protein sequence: CASSPRDLRGNTIYF.

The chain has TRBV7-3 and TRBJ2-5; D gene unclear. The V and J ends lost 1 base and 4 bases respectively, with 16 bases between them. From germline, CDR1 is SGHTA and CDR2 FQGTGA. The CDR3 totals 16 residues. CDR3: CASSLNGRTRPETQYF. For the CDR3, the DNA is TGTGCCAGCAGCTTAAATGGGCGCACACGACCAGAGACCCAGTACTTC.

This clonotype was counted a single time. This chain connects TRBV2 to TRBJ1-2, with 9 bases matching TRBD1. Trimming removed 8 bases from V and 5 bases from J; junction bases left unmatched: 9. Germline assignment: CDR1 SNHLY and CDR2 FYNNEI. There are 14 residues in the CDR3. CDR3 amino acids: CASFVWGQGYGYTF. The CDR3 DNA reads TGTGCCAGCTTTGTATGGGGACAGGGATATGGCTACACCTTC.

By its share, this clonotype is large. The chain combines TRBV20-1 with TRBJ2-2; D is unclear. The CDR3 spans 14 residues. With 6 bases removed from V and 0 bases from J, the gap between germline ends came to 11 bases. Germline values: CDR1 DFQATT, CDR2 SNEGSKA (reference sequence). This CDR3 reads CSAKQGANTGELFF. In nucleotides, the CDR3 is TGCAGTGCGAAACAAGGAGCGAACACCGGGGAGCTGTTTTTT.

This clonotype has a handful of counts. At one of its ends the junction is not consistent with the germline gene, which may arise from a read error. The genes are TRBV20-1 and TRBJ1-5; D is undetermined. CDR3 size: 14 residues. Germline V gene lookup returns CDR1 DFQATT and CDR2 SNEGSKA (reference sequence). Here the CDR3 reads CSAREAAAHHPQHF. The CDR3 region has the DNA TGCAGTGCTAGAGAGGCAGCAGCGCATCATCCCCAGCATTTT.